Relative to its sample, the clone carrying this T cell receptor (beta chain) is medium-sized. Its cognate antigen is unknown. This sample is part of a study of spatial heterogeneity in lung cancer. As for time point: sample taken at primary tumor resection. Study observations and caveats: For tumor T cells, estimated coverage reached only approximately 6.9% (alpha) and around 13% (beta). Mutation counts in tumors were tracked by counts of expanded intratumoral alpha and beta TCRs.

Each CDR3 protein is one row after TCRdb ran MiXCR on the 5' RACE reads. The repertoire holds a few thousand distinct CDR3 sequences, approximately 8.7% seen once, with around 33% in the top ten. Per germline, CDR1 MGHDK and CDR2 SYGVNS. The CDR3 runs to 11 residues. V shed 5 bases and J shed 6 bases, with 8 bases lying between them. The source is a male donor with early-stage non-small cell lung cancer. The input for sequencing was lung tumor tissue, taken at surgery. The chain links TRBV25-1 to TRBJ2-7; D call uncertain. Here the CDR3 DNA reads TGTGCCAGCAGTCAAATCGGCGAGCAGTACTTC. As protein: CASSQIGEQYF.